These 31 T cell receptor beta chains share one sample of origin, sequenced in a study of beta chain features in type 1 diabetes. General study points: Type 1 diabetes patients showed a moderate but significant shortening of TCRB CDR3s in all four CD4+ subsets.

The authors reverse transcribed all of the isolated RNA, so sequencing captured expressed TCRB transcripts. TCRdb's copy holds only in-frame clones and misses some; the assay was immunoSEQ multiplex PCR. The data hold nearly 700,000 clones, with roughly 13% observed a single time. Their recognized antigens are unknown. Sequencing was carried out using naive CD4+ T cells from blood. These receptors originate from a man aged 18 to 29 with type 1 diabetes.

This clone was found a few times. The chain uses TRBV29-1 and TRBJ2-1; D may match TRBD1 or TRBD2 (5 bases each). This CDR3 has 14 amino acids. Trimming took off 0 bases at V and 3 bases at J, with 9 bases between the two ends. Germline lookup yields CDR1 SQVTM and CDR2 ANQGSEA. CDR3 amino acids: CSVEEGPGYNEQFF. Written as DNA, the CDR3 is TGCAGCGTTGAAGAGGGACCCGGCTACAATGAGCAGTTCTTC.

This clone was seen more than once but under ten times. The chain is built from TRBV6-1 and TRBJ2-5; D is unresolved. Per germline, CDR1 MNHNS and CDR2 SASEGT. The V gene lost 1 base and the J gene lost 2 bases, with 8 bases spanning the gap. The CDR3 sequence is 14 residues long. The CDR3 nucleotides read TGTGCCAGCAGTGAAGGGTCAGGTCAAGAGACCCAGTACTTC. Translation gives CASSEGSGQETQYF.

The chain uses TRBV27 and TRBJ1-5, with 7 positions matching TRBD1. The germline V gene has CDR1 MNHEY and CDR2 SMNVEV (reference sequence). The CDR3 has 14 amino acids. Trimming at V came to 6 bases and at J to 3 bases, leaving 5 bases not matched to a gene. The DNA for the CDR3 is TGTGCCAGCAGCCTCGACAGGGACAATCAGCCCCAGCATTTT. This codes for CASSLDRDNQPQHF.

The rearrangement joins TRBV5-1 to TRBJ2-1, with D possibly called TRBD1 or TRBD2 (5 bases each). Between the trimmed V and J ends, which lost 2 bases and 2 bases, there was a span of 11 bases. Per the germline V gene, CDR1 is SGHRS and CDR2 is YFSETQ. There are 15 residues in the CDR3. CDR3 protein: CASSFGTFPYNEQFF. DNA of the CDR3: TGCGCCAGCAGCTTTGGGACCTTCCCCTACAATGAGCAGTTCTTC.

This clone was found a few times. The CDR3: CASSPAGAKETQYF. The CDR3 nucleotides read TGTGCCAGCTCACCCGCGGGGGCGAAGGAGACCCAGTACTTC. The rearrangement uses TRBV18 and TRBJ2-5, with D tentatively TRBD2 (7 bases). The CDR3 sequence is 14 residues long. Per germline, CDR1 KGHSH and CDR2 LQKENI. Between the trimmed V and J ends, which lost 3 bases and 5 bases, there was a span of 13 bases. Full variable domain (outside the CDR3, taken from reference TRBV18 and TRBJ2-5): NAGVMQNPRHLVRRRGQEARLRCSPMKGHSHVYWYRQLPEEGLKFMVYLQKENIIDESGMPKERFSAEFPKEGPSILRIQQVVRGDSAAYFCASSPAGAKETQYFGPGTRLLVL.

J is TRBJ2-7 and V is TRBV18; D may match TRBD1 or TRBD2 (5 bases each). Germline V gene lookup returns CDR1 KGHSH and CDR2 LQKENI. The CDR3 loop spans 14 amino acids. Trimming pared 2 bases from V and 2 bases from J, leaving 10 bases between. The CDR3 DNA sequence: TGTGCCAGCTCACCAGGGGACGGAACCTACGAGCAGTACTTC. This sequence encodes CASSPGDGTYEQYF. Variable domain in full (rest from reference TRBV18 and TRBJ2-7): NAGVMQNPRHLVRRRGQEARLRCSPMKGHSHVYWYRQLPEEGLKFMVYLQKENIIDESGMPKERFSAEFPKEGPSILRIQQVVRGDSAAYFCASSPGDGTYEQYFGPGTRLTVT.

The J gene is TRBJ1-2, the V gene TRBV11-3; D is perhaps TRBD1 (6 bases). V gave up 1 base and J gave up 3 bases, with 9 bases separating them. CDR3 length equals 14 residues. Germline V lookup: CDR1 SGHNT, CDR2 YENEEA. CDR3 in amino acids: CASSLGAGDYGYTF. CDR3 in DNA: TGTGCCAGCAGCTTAGGAGCAGGGGACTATGGCTACACCTTC.

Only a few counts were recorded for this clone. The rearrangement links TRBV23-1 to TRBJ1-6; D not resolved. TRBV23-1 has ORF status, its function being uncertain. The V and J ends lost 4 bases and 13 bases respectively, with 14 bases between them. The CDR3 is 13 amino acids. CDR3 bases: TGCGCCAGCAGTCGAAAACCCTGGAGTCCCCTCCACTTT. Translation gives CASSRKPWSPLHF.

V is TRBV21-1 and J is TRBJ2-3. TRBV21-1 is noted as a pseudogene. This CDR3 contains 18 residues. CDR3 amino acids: CASSKVKRYMVGTDTQYF. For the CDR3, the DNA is TGTGCCAGCAGCAAAGTGAAAAGGTACATGGTGGGCACAGATACGCAGTATTTT.

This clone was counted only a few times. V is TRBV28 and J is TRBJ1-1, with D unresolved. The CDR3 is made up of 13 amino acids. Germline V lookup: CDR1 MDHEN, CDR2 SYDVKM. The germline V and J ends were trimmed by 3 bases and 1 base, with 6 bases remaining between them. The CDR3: CASSFMGNTEAFF. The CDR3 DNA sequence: TGTGCCAGCAGTTTCATGGGGAACACTGAAGCTTTCTTT.

The CDR3: CASSLLGFSTDTQYF. DNA for the CDR3: TGCGCCAGCAGCTTGCTAGGGTTTAGCACAGATACGCAGTATTTT. The chain combines TRBV5-1 with TRBJ2-3; D ambiguous. The CDR3 runs to 15 residues. The germline V gene has CDR1 SGHRS and CDR2 YFSETQ. V lost 1 base, J lost 0 bases, and 9 bases lay in between. Filled out from reference TRBV5-1 and TRBJ2-3, the complete variable domain reads KAGVTQTPRYLIKTRGQQVTLSCSPISGHRSVSWYQQTPGQGLQFLFEYFSETQRNKGNFPGRFSGRQFSNSRSEMNVSTLELGDSALYLCASSLLGFSTDTQYFGPGTRLTVL.

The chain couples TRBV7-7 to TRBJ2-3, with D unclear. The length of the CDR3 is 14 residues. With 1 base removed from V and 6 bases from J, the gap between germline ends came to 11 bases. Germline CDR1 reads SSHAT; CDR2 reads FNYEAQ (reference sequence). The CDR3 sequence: CASSLGTGSDTQYF. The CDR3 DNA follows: TGTGCCAGCAGCTTAGGCACCGGTAGCGATACGCAGTATTTT.

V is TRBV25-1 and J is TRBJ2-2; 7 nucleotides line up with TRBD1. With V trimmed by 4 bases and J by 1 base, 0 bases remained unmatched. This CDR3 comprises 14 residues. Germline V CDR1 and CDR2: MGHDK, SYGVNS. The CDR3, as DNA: TGTGCCAGCAGTGGGACAGGGAACACCGGGGAGCTGTTTTTT. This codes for CASSGTGNTGELFF. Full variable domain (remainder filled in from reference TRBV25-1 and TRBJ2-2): EADIYQTPRYLVIGTGKKITLECSQTMGHDKMYWYQQDPGMELHLIHYSYGVNSTEKGDLSSESTVSRIRTEHFPLTLESARPSHTSQYLCASSGTGNTGELFFGEGSRLTVL.

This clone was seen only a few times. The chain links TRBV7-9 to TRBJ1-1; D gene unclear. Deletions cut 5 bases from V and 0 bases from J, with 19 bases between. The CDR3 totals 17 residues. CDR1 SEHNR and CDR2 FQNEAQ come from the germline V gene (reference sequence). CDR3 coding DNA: TGTGCCAGCAGCCGTCTAGCGGCAGAGCTAATGAACACTGAAGCTTTCTTT. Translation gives CASSRLAAELMNTEAFF.

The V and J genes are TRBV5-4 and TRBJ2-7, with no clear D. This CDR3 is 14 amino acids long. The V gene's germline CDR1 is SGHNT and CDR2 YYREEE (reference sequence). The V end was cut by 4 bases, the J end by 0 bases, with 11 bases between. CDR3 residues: CASSPEPASYEQYF. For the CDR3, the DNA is TGTGCCAGCAGCCCTGAACCCGCCTCCTACGAGCAGTACTTC.

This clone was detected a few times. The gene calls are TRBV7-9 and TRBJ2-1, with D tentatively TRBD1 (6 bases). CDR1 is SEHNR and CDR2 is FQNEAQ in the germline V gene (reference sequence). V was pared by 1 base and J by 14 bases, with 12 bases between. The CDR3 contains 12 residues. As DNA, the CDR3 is TGTGCCAGCAGCTTAGAGGACAGTTTGAAGTTCTTC. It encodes CASSLEDSLKFF.

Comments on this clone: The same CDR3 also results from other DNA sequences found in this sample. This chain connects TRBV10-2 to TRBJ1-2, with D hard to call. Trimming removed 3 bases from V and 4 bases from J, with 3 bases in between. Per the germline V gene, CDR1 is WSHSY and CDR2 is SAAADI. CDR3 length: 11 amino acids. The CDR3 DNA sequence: TGCGCCAGCAGTGATAGCTATGGCTACACCTTC. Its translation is CASSDSYGYTF.

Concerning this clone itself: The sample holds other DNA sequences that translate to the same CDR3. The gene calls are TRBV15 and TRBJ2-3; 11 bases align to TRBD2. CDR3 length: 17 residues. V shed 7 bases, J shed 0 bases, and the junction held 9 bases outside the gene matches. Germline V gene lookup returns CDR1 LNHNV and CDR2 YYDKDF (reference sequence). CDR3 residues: CATTGTSGGPSTDTQYF. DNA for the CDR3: TGTGCCACCACCGGGACTAGCGGAGGGCCTAGCACAGATACGCAGTATTTT.

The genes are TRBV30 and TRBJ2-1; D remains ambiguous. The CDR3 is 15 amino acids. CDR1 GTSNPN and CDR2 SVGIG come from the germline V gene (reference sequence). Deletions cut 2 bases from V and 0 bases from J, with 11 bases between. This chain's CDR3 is CAWSRAGRSYNEQFF. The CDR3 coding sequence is TGTGCCTGGAGTCGTGCAGGTCGCTCCTACAATGAGCAGTTCTTC.

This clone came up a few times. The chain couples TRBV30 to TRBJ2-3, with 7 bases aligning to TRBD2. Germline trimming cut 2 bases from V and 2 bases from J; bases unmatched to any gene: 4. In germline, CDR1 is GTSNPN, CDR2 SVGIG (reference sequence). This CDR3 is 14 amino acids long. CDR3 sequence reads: CAWSFGGNTDTQYF. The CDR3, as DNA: TGTGCCTGGAGTTTCGGGGGGAACACAGATACGCAGTATTTT.

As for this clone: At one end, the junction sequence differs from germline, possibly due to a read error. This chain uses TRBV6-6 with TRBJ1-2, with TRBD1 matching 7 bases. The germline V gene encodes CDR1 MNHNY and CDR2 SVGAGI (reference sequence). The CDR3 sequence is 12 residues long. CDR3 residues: CASSYGDSPPIF. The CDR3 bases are TGTGCCAGCAGTTACGGGGACAGCCCGCCTATATTC.

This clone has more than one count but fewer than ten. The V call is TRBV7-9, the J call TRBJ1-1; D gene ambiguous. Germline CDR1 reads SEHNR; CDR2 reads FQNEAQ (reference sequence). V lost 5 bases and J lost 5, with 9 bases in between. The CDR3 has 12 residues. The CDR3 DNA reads TGTGCCAGCAGCGAACACCCGACTGAAGCTTTCTTT. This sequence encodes CASSEHPTEAFF.

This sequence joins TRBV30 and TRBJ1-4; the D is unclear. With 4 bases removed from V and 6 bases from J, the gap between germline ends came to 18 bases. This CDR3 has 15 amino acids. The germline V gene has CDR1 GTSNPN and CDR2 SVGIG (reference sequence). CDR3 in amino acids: CAWTFADGFYEKLFF. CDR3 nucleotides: TGTGCCTGGACCTTTGCGGACGGCTTTTATGAAAAACTGTTTTTT.

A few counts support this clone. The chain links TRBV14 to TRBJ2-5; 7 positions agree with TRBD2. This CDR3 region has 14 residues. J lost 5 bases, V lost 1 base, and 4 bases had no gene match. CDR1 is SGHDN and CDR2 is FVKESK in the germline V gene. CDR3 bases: TGTGCCAGCAGCCAAGCATTGGGAGGGGAGACCCAGTACTTC. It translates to CASSQALGGETQYF. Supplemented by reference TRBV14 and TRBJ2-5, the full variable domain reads EAGVTQFPSHSVIEKGQTVTLRCDPISGHDNLYWYRRVMGKEIKFLLHFVKESKQDESGMPNNRFLAERTGGTYSTLKVQPAELEDSGVYFCASSQALGGETQYFGPGTRLLVL.

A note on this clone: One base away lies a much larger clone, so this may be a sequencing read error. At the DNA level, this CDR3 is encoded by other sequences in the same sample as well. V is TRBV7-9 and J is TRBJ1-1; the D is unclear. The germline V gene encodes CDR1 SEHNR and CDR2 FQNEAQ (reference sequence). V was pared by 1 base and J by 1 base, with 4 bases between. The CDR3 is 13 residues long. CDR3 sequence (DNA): TGTGCCAGCAGCTTAGGAGCGAACACTGAAGCTTTCTTT. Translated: CASSLGANTEAFF.

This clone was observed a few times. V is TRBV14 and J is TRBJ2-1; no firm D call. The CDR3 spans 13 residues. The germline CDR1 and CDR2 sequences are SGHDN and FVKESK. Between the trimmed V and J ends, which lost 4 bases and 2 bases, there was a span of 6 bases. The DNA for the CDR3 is TGTGCCAGCAGCCCGCAACCCTACAATGAGCAGTTCTTC. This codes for CASSPQPYNEQFF.

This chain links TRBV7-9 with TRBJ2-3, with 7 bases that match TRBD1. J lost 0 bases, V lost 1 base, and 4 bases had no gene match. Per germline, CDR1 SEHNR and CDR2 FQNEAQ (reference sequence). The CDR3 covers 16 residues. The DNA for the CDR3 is TGTGCCAGCAGCTTAGAAGTGGGACAGAGCACAGATACGCAGTATTTT. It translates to CASSLEVGQSTDTQYF.

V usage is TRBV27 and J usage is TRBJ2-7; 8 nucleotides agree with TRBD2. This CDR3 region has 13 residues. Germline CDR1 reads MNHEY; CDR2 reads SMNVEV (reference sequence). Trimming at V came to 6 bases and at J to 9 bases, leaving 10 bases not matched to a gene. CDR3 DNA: TGTGCCAGCAGGGACCGGGGGGGACTATGGCAGTACTTC. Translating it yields CASRDRGGLWQYF.

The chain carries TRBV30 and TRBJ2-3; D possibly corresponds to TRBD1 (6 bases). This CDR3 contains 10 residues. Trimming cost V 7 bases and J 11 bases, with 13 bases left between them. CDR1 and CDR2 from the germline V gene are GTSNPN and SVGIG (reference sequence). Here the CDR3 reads CASGAVGQYF. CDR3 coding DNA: TGTGCCTCAGGGGCCGTAGGGCAGTATTTT.

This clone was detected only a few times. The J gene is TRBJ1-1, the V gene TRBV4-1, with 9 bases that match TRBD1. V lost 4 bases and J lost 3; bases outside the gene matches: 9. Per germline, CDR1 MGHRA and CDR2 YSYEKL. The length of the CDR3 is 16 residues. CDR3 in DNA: TGCGCCAGCAGCCTAAGCCGGGACAGGGTACACACTGAAGCTTTCTTT. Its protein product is CASSLSRDRVHTEAFF.

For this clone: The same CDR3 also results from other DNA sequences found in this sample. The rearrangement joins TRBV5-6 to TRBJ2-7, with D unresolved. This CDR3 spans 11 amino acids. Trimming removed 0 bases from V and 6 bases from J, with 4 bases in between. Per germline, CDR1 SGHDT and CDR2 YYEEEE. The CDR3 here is CASSLGGEQYF. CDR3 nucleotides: TGTGCCAGCAGCTTGGGGGGCGAGCAGTACTTC. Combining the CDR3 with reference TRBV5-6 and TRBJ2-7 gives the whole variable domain DAGVTQSPTHLIKTRGQQVTLRCSPKSGHDTVSWYQQALGQGPQFIFQYYEEEERQRGNFPDRFSGHQFPNYSSELNVNALLLGDSALYLCASSLGGEQYFGPGTRLTVT.